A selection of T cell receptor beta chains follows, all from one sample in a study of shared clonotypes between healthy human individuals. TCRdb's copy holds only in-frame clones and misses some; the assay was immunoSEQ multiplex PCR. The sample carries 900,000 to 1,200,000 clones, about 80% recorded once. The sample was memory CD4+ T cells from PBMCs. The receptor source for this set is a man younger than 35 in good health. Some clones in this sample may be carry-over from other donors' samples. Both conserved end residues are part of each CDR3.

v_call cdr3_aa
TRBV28 CASSLGRSNQPQHF
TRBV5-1 CASSSGTGYNEQFF
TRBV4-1 CASSQPGKGSGNTIYF
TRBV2 CASNKAVNTEAFF
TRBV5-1 CASSLAGQYTEAFF
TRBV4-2 CASSQEWSGTGGEQYF
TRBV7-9 CASSLRKGQGVTDTQYF
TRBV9 CASSLGTGYAREQYF
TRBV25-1 CASSEINRSPGDTQYF
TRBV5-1 CASSWVAEAPYNEQFF
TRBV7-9 CASSLGWGARRETQYF
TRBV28 CASSTRTGHTEAFF
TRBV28 CASSLPLNMNTEAFF
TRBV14 CASSQGAWRGVRGTEAFF
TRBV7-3 CASSSGQPGHGYTF
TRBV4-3 CASSQERGGDIQYF
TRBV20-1 CSASQSETQYF
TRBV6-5 CASSYSGYRANEQFF
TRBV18 CASSPLFGDNEQFF
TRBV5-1 CASSRLGGEETQYF
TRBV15 CATSRDGRSSGSRPVSPYEQYF
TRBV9 CASSPHGPGYNEQFF
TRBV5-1 CASSWGDRGPGQPQHF
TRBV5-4 CASSAGTGKNEQFF
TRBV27 CASSDRPYNEQFF
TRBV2 CASSGRGEALLFF
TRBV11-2 CASSLESNQAYEQYF
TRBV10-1 CASSDPGTGSYEQYF
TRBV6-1 CASTRTGANPYEQYF
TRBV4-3 CASSQTGWNTIYF
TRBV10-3 CAISARGGEQYF
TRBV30 CAWSPLKGTLNF
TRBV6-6 CASSPAGPVNEQFF
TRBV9 CASSTWPGDEQFF
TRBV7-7 CASSFRAGELFF
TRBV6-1 CASRTSGSNEQFF
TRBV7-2 CASSSDRRKGGNTIYF
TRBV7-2 CASSRTSGRYEQYF
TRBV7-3 CASSLSGGKEETQYF
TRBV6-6 CASSDLRGWGQYF
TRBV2 CASRRRAADSNQPQHF
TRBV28 CASSGSGRLAYEQYF
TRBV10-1 CASSRGGDQETQYF
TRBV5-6 CASSLGATQETQYF
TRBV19 CASSNPGTSGLLLTDTQYF
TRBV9 CASSVIDSLNTEAFF
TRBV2 CASKTDLGGLVAGYTF
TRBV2 CASRPGQGASYEQYF
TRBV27 CASSFFSPLNNEQFF